This T cell receptor (beta chain) emerged from a study of T cells after yellow fever vaccination. On the study more broadly: Based on CD3, CD45RA, CCR7 and CD95, EM, EMRA, CM and Tscm memory subsets were sorted.

This CDR3 has 14 residues. Trimming took 6 bases from V and 5 from J; bases not matched to a gene: 5. Whole-study findings and limits: Post-booster repertoires again held most primary-vaccination clones (about 96% CD4, roughly 90% CD8). In sorted memory subsets at day 0, almost all vaccine-responding clonotypes were below detection.

The study made its TCR cDNA through 5'RACE template switching. That step introduced a universal primer site along with UMIs. MiXCR, run by TCRdb on the 5' RACE reads, gives a single entry per CDR3 protein. The profile shows approximately 15,000 distinct CDR3 sequences, under 7.5% of them singletons. The chain couples TRBV12-3 or TRBV12-4 to TRBJ2-3; the match to TRBD1 covers 10 bases. This clonotype originated in a man between 18 and 35 years old who received the YFV17D yellow fever vaccine. The sequenced sample was PBMCs, either bulk or a sorted T-cell subset (CD4+, CD8+, memory, or dextramer-sorted; not recorded which), obtained on the day of the yellow fever booster vaccination. The CDR3 protein is CASSWTGGVDTQYF. In DNA, the CDR3 is TGTGCCAGCAGCTGGACAGGGGGGGTAGATACGCAGTATTTT.